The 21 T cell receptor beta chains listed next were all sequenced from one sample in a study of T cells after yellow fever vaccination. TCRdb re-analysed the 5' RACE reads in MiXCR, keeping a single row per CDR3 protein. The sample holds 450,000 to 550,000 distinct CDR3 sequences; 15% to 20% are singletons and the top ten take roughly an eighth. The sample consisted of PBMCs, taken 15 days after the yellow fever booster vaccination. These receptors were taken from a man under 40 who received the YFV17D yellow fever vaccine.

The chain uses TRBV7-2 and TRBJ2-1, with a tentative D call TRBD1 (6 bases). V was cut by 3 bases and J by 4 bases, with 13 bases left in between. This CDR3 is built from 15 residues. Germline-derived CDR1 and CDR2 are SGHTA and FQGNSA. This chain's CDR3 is CASSLGPGEYNEQFF. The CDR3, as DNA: TGTGCCAGCAGCTTGGGCCCAGGGGAATACAATGAGCAGTTCTTC.

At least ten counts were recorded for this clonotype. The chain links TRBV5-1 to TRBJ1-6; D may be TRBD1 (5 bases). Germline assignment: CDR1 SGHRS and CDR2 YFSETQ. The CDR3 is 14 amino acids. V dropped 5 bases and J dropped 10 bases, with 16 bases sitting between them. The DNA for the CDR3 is TGCGCCAGCAGTTCAGAAGAGGGGAGATCACCCCTCCACTTT. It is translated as CASSSEEGRSPLHF.

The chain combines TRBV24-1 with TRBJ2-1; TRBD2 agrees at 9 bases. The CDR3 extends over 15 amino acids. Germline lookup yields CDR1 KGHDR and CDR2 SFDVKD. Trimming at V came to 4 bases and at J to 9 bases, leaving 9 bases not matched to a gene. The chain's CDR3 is CATSDQREVSFEQFF. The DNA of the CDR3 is TGTGCCACCAGTGACCAGCGGGAGGTTTCCTTTGAGCAGTTCTTC.

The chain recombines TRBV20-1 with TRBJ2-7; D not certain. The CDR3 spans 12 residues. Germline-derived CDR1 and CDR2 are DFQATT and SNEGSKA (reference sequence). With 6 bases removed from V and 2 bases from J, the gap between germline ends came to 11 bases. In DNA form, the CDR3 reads TGCAGTGCCATCAGTGGGGCCTACGAGCAGTACTTC. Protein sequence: CSAISGAYEQYF.

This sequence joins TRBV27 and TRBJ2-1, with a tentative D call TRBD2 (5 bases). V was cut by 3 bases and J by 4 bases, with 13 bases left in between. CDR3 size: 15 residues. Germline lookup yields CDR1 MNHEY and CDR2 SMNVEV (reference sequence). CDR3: CASSLVGEAYNEQFF. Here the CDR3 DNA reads TGTGCCAGCAGTTTGGTGGGAGAGGCGTACAATGAGCAGTTCTTC.

The CDR3 DNA follows: TGTGCCAGCAGCCCACGCGACAGGGCAGAGACCCAGTACTTC. It yields the protein CASSPRDRAETQYF. The V gene is TRBV5-4, the J gene TRBJ2-5, with 7 bases lining up with TRBD1. Looked up from germline, CDR1 is SGHNT and CDR2 is YYREEE (reference sequence). This CDR3 region has 14 residues. J lost 4 bases, V lost 4 bases, and 7 bases had no gene match.

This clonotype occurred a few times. CDR3 nucleotide sequence: TGCGCCAGCAGCCAAAGGGACCCCTCTATTCAGTACTTC. It encodes CASSQRDPSIQYF. The chain joins TRBV4-3 to TRBJ2-4, with D tentatively TRBD1 or TRBD2 (5 bases each). The CDR3 sequence is 13 residues long. Looked up from germline, CDR1 is LGHNA and CDR2 is YSLEER. Trimming took off 2 bases at V and 10 bases at J, with 12 bases between the two ends.

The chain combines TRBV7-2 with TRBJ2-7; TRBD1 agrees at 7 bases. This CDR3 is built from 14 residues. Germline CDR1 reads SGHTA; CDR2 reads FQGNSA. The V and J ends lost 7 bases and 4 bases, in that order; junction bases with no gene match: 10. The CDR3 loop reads CASTPGQVQYEQYF. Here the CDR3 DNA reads TGTGCCAGCACCCCCGGACAGGTGCAATACGAGCAGTACTTC.

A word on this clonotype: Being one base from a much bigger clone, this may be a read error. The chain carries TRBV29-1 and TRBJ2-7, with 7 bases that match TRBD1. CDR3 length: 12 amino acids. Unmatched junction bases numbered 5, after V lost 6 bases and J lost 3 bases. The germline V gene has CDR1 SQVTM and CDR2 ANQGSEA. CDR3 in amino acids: CSVAGTVYEQYF. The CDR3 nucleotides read TGCAGCGTAGCCGGGACAGTCTACGAGCAGTACTTC.

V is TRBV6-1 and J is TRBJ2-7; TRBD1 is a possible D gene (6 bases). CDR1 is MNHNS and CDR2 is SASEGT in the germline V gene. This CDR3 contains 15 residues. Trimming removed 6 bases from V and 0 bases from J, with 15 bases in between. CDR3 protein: CASSTYQGRSYEQYF. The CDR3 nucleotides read TGTGCCAGCAGCACTTACCAGGGGCGCTCCTACGAGCAGTACTTC.

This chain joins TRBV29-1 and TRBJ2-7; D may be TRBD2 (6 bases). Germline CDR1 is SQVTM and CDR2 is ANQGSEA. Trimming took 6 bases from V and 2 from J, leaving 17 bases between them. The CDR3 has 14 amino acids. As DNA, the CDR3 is TGCAGCGTGCGGGTGAGGGACTGGACCTACGAGCAGTACTTC. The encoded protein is CSVRVRDWTYEQYF.

The CDR3 reads CSARDRPAGGLKTQYF. The CDR3 region has the DNA TGCAGTGCTAGAGATCGGCCTGCGGGAGGTTTGAAGACCCAGTACTTC. This chain connects TRBV20-1 to TRBJ2-5; 8 bases agree with TRBD2. CDR1 is DFQATT and CDR2 is SNEGSKA in the germline V gene (reference sequence). The junction had 12 bases not matched to a gene; V was cut back by 0 bases and J by 6 bases. The CDR3 runs 16 residues.

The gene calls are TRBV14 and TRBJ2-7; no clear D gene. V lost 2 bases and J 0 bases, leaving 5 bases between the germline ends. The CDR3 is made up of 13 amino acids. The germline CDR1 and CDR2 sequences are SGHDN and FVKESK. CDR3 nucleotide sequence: TGTGCCAGCAGCCAACTCGGCTCCTACGAGCAGTACTTC. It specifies CASSQLGSYEQYF.

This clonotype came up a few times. The CDR3 DNA sequence: TGCAGTGCTAGAGTTCGACAGGGTTGGGGTGGCTACACCTTC. Translated: CSARVRQGWGGYTF. The chain links TRBV20-1 to TRBJ1-2; 7 bases are a match to TRBD1. The CDR3 is made up of 14 amino acids. Unmatched junction bases numbered 9, after V lost 1 base and J lost 7 bases. Germline assignment: CDR1 DFQATT and CDR2 SNEGSKA (reference sequence).

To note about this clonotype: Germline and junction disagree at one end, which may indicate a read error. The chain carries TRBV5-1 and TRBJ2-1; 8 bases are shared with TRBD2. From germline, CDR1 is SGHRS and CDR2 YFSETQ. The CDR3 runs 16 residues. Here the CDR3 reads CASSLGIQGELLAGLF. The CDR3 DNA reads TGCGCCAGCAGCTTGGGGATACAGGGAGAGCTGCTAGCGGGCCTCTTC.

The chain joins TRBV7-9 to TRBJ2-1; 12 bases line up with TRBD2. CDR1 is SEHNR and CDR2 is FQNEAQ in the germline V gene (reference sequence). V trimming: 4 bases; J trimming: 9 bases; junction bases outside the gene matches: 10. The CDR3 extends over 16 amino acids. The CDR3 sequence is CASSSLTSGSRIEQFF. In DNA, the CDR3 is TGTGCCAGCAGCTCCCTGACTAGCGGGAGTCGGATTGAGCAGTTCTTC.

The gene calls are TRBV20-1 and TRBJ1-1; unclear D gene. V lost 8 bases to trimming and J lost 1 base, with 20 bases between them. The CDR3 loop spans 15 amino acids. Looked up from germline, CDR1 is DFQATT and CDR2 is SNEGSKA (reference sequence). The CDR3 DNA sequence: TGCAGTTGCCGAGTGGGCGGACTAGGGAACACTGAAGCTTTCTTT. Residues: CSCRVGGLGNTEAFF.

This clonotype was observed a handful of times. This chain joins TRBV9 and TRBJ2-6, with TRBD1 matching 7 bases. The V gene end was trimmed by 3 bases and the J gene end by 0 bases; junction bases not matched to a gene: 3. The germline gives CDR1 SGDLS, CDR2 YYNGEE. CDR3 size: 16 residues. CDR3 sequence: CASSGTGLSGANVLTF. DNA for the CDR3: TGTGCCAGCAGCGGGACAGGTCTCTCTGGGGCCAACGTCCTGACTTTC.

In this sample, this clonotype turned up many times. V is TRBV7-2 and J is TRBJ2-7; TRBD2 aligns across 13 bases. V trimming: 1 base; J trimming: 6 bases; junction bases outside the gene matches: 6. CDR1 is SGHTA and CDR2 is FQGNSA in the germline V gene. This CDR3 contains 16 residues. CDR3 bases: TGTGCCAGCAGCTTAGTATGGACTAGCGGGAGAGGCGAGCAGTACTTC. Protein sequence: CASSLVWTSGRGEQYF.

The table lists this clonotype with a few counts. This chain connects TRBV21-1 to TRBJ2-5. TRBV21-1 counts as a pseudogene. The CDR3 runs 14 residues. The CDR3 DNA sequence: TGTGCCAGCAGCAAAGCGGGTAGGCAAGAGACCCAGTACTTC. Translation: CASSKAGRQETQYF.

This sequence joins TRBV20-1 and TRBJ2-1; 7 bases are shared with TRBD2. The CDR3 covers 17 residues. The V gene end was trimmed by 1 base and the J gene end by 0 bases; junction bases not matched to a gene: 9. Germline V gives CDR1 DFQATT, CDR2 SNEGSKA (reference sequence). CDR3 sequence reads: CSARGVGGGSSYNEQFF. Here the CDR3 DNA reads TGCAGTGCTAGAGGAGTGGGCGGCGGGAGCTCCTACAATGAGCAGTTCTTC.